This T cell receptor (beta chain) was sequenced during a study of shared clonotypes between healthy human individuals. The table came from immunoSEQ multiplex PCR; TCRdb's copy has only in-frame clones and leaves some out. The sample records around 2.1 million clones, 90% to 95% being singletons. Germline values: CDR1 SEHNR, CDR2 FQNEAQ (reference sequence). The CDR3 is 14 amino acids. J lost 3 bases, V lost 1 base, and 2 bases had no gene match. Naive CD8 cells were CD45RO-negative, positively selected for CCR7, excluding terminally differentiated effector memory CD45RA+ cells. Notes on this clone: At the DNA level, this CDR3 is encoded by other sequences in the same sample as well.

Sequencing was carried out using naive CD8+ T cells from PBMCs. This chain links TRBV7-9 with TRBJ2-7, with 8 bases that match TRBD1. The TCR sequence derives from a young man in good health. Some clones in this sample may be carry-over from other donors' samples. CDR3 nucleotides: TGTGCCAGCAGCTTAGTCGGGACAGGCTACGAGCAGTACTTC. Translated: CASSLVGTGYEQYF.